This T cell receptor (beta chain) was identified in a study of CD8+ T cells in alopecia areata. On the study more broadly: Each recipient was an approximately 7-10-week-old female C3H/HeJ mouse given skin from an approximately 6-13-month-old C3H/HeJ donor with spontaneous alopecia.

Sequencing used cDNA as its template, made by extracting RNA and reverse transcribing it. Sequencing was performed with immunoSEQ multiplex PCR; in TCRdb, only in-frame clones are kept and a portion is missing. This sample comprises some 110,000 clones, none seen once only. This clone was observed a few times. Its antigen is unidentified. Genes and germline come from the mouse. The read terminates 4 residues before the CDR3 end, so the remaining end is supplied by the germline J gene. Whole-study findings and limits: An increase in clonality over normal scalp was evident in lesional scalp, especially alopecia totalis/universalis. TCRs were shared less clearly across patients than in mice, possibly for HLA-related reasons.

This CDR3 has 13 amino acids. Trimming removed 0 bases from V and 4 bases from J, with 4 bases in between. Germline assignment: CDR1 NSQYPW and CDR2 LRSPGD (reference sequence). The material sequenced was lesional skin. J is TRBJ2-1 and V is TRBV1; D is uncertain. This receptor was obtained from a C3H/HeJ mouse with alopecia areata. Mice of this strain are of MHC haplotype H2-k. The CDR3 loop reads CTCSADWYAEQFF. The CDR3 bases that were read are TGCACCTGCAGTGCAGATTGGTATGCT. The full variable domain, completed using reference TRBV1 and TRBJ2-1, is VTLLEQNPRWRLVPRGQAVNLRCILKNSQYPWMSWYQQDLQKQLQWLFTLRSPGDKEVKSLPGADYLATRVTDTELRLQVANMSQGRTLYCTCSADWYAEQFFGPGTRLTVL.